This T cell receptor beta chain was observed in a study of graft-versus-host responses after intestinal transplantation. The CDR3 totals 15 residues. V shed 5 bases, J shed 0 bases, and the junction held 6 bases outside the gene matches. Germline V gene sequence: CDR1 SGHTA, CDR2 FQGNSA. This table comes from immunoSEQ multiplex PCR, and its TCRdb copy is limited to in-frame clones, with some not included. Of about 97,000 clones in the sample, 90% are singletons; the top ten hold 15% to 20%. Sequences were derived from PBMCs, sampled 450 to 480 days after intestinal transplant. The sequence was obtained from a human patient who received an intestinal transplant, so some T cells may come from the graft donor. The genes are TRBV7-2 and TRBJ2-7, with TRBD2 identical over 8 bases. The CDR3 is CASSPVAGPSYEQYF. The CDR3 DNA sequence: TGTGCCAGCAGCCCCGTAGCGGGACCCTCCTACGAGCAGTACTTC.